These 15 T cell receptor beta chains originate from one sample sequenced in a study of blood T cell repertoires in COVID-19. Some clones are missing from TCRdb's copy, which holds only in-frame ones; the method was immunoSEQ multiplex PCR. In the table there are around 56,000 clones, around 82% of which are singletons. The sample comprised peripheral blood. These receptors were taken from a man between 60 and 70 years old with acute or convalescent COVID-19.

Written as DNA, the CDR3 is TGTGCCAGCAGTTTTGTGGGGGCTGGGTTACAGCCCCAGCATTTT. It encodes CASSFVGAGLQPQHF. The rearrangement uses TRBV28 and TRBJ1-5, with a possible D match to TRBD1 (6 bases). Germline CDR1 reads MDHEN; CDR2 reads SYDVKM. The CDR3 is 15 amino acids. The germline V and J ends were trimmed by 3 bases and 7 bases, with 16 bases remaining between them.

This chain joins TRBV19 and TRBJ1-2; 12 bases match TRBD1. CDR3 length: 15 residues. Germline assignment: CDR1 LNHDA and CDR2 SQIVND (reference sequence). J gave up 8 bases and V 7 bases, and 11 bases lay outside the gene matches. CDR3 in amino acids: CASTPPGQGAGGYTF. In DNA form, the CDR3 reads TGTGCCAGTACTCCACCGGGACAGGGGGCCGGGGGCTACACCTTC.

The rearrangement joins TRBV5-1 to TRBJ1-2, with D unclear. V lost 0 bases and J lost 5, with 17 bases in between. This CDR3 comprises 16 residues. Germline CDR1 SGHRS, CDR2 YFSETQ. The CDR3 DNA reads TGCGCCAGCAGCTTGGGTCTTAGGGAGTCTACTTATGGCTACACCTTC. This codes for CASSLGLRESTYGYTF.

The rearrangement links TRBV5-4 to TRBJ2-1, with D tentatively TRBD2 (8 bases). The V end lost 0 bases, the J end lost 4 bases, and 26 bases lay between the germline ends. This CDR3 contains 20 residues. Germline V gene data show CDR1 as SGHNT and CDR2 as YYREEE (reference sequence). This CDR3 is CASSLANRGTGTRPYNEQFF. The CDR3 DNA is TGTGCCAGCAGCTTGGCCAACAGGGGCACCGGGACTAGACCATACAATGAGCAGTTCTTC. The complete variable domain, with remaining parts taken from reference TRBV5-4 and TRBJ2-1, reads ETGVTQSPTHLIKTRGQQVTLRCSSQSGHNTVSWYQQALGQGPQFIFQYYREEENGRGNFPPRFSGLQFPNYSSELNVNALELDDSALYLCASSLANRGTGTRPYNEQFFGPGTRLTVL.

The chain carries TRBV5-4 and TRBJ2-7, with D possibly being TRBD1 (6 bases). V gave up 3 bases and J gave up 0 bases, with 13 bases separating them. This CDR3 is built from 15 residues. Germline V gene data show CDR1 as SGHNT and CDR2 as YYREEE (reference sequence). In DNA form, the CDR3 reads TGTGCCAGCAGCTCCCCTCAGGGGAGCTCCTACGAGCAGTACTTC. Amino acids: CASSSPQGSSYEQYF. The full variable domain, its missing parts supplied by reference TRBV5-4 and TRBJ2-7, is ETGVTQSPTHLIKTRGQQVTLRCSSQSGHNTVSWYQQALGQGPQFIFQYYREEENGRGNFPPRFSGLQFPNYSSELNVNALELDDSALYLCASSSPQGSSYEQYFGPGTRLTVT.

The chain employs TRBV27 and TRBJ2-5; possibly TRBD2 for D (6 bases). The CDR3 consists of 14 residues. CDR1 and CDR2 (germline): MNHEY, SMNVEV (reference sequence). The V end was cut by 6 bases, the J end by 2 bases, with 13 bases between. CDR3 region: CASRRSGTQETQYF. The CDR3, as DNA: TGTGCCAGCAGACGCTCTGGGACTCAAGAGACCCAGTACTTC.

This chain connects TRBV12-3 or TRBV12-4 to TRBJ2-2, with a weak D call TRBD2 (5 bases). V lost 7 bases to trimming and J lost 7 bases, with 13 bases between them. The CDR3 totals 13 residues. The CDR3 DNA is TGTGCCAGCAAGCGACGGAGGAACGGGGAGCTGTTTTTT. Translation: CASKRRRNGELFF.

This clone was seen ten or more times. The CDR3 region has the DNA TGTGCCTGGACGGAGGGAGCCTGGAAGAACACTGAAGCTTTCTTT. Protein product: CAWTEGAWKNTEAFF. The chain combines TRBV30 with TRBJ1-1, with unresolved D. Germline V gene sequence: CDR1 GTSNPN, CDR2 SVGIG (reference sequence). V lost 4 bases and J lost 1, with 16 bases in between. The CDR3 length is 15 residues.

The chain's CDR3 is CASSLGGRSDTQYF. CDR3 in DNA: TGTGCCAGCAGCTTGGGGGGGCGTTCAGATACGCAGTATTTT. The V and J genes are TRBV5-4 and TRBJ2-3; maybe TRBD1 (6 bases). CDR1 and CDR2 (germline): SGHNT, YYREEE (reference sequence). The CDR3 length is 14 residues. V lost 0 bases, J lost 4 bases, and 9 bases lay in between. The variable domain in full, with the rest retrieved from reference TRBV5-4 and TRBJ2-3, is ETGVTQSPTHLIKTRGQQVTLRCSSQSGHNTVSWYQQALGQGPQFIFQYYREEENGRGNFPPRFSGLQFPNYSSELNVNALELDDSALYLCASSLGGRSDTQYFGPGTRLTVL.

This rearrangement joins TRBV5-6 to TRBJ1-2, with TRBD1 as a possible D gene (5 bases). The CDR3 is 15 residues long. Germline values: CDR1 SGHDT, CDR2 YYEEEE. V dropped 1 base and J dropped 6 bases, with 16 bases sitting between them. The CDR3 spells CASSLIGRGQNGYTF. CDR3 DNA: TGTGCCAGCAGCTTGATTGGTAGGGGCCAAAATGGCTACACCTTC.

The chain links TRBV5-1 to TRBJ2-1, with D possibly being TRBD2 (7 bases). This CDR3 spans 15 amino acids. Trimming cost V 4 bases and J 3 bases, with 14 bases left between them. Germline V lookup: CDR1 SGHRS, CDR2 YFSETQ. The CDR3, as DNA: TGCGCCAGCAGCCAGGGGTCGGGGGGCTACAATGAGCAGTTCTTC. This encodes CASSQGSGGYNEQFF.

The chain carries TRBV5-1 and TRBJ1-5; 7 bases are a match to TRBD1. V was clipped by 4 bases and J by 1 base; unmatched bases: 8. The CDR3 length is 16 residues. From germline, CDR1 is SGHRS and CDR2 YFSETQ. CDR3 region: CASSPDGTVSNQPQHF. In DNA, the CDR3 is TGCGCCAGCAGCCCGGACGGGACAGTAAGCAATCAGCCCCAGCATTTT.

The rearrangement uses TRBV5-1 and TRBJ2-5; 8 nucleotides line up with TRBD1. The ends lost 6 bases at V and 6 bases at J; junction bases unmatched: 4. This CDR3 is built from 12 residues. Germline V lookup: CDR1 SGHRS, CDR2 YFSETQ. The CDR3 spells CASTGQGKTQYF. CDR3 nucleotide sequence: TGCGCCAGCACCGGACAGGGAAAGACCCAGTACTTC.

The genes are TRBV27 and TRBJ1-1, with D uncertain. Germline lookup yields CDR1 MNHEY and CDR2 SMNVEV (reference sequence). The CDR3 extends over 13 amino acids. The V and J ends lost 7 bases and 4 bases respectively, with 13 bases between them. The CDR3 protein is CASTQLKSTEAFF. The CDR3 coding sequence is TGTGCCAGCACCCAACTTAAGAGCACTGAAGCTTTCTTT.

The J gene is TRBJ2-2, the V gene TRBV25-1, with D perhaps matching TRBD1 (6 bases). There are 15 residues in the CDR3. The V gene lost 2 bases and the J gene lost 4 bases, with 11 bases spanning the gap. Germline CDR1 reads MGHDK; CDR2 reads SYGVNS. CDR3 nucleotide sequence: TGTGCCAGCAGTGAACCAGGGGTCCTCACCGGGGAGCTGTTTTTT. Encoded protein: CASSEPGVLTGELFF.